This T cell receptor beta chain was identified during a study of blood T cell repertoires in COVID-19. For the study at large: From the United States, Italy and Spain came samples of acute and convalescent COVID-19.

Sequencing used immunoSEQ multiplex PCR; TCRdb keeps in-frame clones, though not all of them. The table lists about 120,000 clones, more than 75% of them singletons. The CDR3 runs 16 residues. J gave up 5 bases and V 6 bases, and 14 bases lay outside the gene matches. Germline V CDR1 and CDR2: SQVTM, ANQGSEA. The sample was peripheral blood. The sequence was collected from a man aged 60 to 69 with acute or convalescent COVID-19. This chain uses TRBV29-1 with TRBJ2-1, with 9 bases aligning to TRBD2. This CDR3 is CSVVGLAYAMDNEQFF. For the CDR3, the DNA is TGCAGCGTAGTTGGACTAGCGTACGCTATGGACAATGAGCAGTTCTTC.